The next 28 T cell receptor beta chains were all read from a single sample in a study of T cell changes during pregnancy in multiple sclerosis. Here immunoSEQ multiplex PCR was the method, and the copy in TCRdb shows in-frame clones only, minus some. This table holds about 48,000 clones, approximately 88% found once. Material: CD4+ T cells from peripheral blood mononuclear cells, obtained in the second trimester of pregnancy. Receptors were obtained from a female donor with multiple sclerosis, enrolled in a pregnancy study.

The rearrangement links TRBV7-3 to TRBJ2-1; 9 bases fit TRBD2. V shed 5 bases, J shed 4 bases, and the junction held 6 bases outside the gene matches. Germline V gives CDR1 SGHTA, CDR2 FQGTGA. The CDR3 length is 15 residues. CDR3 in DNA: TGTGCCAGCAGCCAACTAGCGGGTATTTACAATGAGCAGTTCTTC. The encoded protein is CASSQLAGIYNEQFF.

This CDR3 reads CASSLPTSGRAPEQFF. In DNA, the CDR3 is TGTGCCAGTAGTCTCCCTACTAGCGGGAGGGCCCCTGAGCAGTTCTTC. V is TRBV19 and J is TRBJ2-1, with 13 bases fitting TRBD2. CDR3 length: 16 residues. V gave up 5 bases and J gave up 9 bases; unmatched junction bases: 10. Looked up from germline, CDR1 is LNHDA and CDR2 is SQIVND (reference sequence).

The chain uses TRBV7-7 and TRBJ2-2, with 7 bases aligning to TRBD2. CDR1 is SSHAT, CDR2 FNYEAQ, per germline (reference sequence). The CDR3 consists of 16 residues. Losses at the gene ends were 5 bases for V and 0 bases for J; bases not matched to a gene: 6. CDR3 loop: CASSMTGTTNTGELFF. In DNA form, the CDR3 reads TGTGCCAGCAGCATGACCGGGACTACGAACACCGGGGAGCTGTTTTTT.

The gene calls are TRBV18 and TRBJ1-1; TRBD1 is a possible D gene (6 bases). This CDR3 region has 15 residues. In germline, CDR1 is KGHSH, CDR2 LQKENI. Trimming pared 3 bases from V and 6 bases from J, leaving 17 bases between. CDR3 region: CASSPREGEVAEAFF. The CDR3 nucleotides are TGTGCCAGCTCACCGAGGGAGGGGGAAGTGGCTGAAGCTTTCTTT. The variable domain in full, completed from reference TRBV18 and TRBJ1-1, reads NAGVMQNPRHLVRRRGQEARLRCSPMKGHSHVYWYRQLPEEGLKFMVYLQKENIIDESGMPKERFSAEFPKEGPSILRIQQVVRGDSAAYFCASSPREGEVAEAFFGQGTRLTVV.

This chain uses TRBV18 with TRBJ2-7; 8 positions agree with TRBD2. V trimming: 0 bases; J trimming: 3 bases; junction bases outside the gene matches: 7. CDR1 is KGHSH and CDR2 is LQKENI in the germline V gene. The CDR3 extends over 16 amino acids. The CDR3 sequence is CASSPPSGKFIYEQYF. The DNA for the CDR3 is TGTGCCAGCTCACCACCTAGCGGGAAATTTATCTACGAGCAGTACTTC.

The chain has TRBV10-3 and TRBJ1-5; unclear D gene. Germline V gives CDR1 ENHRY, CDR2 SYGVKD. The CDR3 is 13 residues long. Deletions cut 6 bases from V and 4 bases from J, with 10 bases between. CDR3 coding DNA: TGTGCCATCAGCTGGGAGCCGAATCAGCCCCAGCATTTT. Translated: CAISWEPNQPQHF.

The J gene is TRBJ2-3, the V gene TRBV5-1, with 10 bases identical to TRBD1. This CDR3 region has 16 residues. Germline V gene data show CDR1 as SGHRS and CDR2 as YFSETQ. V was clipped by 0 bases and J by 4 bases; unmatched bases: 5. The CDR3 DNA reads TGCGCCAGCAGCTTGGGGGACAGGGGACGCGCAGATACGCAGTATTTT. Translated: CASSLGDRGRADTQYF.

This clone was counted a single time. The CDR3 sequence: CASRLGQHTEAFF. The CDR3 DNA sequence: TGTGCCAGCAGGTTGGGACAGCACACTGAAGCTTTCTTT. This chain joins TRBV25-1 and TRBJ1-1, with 7 bases identical to TRBD1. The V and J ends lost 6 bases and 3 bases, in that order; junction bases with no gene match: 4. This CDR3 spans 13 amino acids. Per the germline V gene, CDR1 is MGHDK and CDR2 is SYGVNS.

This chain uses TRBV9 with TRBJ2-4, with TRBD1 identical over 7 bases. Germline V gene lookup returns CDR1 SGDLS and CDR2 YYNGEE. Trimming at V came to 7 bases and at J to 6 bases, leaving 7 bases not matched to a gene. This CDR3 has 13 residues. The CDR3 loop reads CASAQQGSNIQYF. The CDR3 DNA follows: TGTGCCAGCGCCCAACAGGGGTCAAACATTCAGTACTTC.

CDR3 sequence (DNA): TGTGCCAGCAGCCCCAGCTGGCGGGAGGGCCCTAGCACAGATACGCAGTATTTT. Translating gives CASSPSWREGPSTDTQYF. The V gene is TRBV7-9, the J gene TRBJ2-3; the match to TRBD2 covers 9 bases. Trimming removed 5 bases from V and 0 bases from J; junction bases left unmatched: 12. The CDR3 spans 18 residues. Germline V gene sequence: CDR1 SEHNR, CDR2 FQNEAQ (reference sequence).

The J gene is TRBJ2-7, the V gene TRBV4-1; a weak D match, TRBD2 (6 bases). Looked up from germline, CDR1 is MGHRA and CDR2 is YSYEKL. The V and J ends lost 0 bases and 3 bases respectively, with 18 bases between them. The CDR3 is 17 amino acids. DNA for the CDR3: TGCGCCAGCAGCCAAGAAAGGATGATAGCGGCAAACTACGAGCAGTACTTC. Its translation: CASSQERMIAANYEQYF.

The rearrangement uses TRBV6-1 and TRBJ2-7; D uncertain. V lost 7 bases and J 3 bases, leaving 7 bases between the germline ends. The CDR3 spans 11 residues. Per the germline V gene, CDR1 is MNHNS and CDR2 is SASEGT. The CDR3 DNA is TGTGCCAGCACTAAACTCTACGAGCAGTACTTC. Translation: CASTKLYEQYF.

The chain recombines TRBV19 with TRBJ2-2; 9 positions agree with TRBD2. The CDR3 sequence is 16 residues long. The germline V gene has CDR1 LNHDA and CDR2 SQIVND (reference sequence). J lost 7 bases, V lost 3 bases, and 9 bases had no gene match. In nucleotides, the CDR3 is TGTGCCAGTAGTATGGATAGCGGGAGCTATATCGGGGAGCTGTTTTTT. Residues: CASSMDSGSYIGELFF.

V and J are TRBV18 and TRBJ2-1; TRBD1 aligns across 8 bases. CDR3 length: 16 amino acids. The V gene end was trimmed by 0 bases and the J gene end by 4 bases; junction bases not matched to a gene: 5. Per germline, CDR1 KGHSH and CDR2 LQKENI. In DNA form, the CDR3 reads TGTGCCAGCTCACCACCGGTTCGGGACAGGTACAATGAGCAGTTCTTC. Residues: CASSPPVRDRYNEQFF.

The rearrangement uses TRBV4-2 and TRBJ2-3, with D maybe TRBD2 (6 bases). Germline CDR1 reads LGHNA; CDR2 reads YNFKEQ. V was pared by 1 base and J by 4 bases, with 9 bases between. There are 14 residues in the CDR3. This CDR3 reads CASSQVGGPDTQYF. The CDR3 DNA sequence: TGTGCCAGCAGCCAAGTCGGGGGTCCAGATACGCAGTATTTT.

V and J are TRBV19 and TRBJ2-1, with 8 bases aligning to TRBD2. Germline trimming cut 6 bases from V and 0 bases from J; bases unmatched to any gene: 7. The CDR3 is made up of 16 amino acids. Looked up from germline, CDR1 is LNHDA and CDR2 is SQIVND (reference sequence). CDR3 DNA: TGTGCCAGTAGCAAAATTAGCGGGAACTCCTACAATGAGCAGTTCTTC. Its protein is CASSKISGNSYNEQFF.

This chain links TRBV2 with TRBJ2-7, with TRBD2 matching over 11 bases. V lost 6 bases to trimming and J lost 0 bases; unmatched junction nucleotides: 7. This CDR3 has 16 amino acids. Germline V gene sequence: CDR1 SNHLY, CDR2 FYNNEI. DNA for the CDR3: TGTGCCAGCAGCTCTAGCGGGAGGTTAAGCTCCTACGAGCAGTACTTC. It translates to CASSSSGRLSSYEQYF.

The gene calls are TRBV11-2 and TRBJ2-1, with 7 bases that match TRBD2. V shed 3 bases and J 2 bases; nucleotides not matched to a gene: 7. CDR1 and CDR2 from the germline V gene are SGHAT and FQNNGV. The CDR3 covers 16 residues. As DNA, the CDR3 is TGTGCCAGCAGCTTGGGTGGAGCGGGGACCTACAATGAGCAGTTCTTC. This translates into CASSLGGAGTYNEQFF. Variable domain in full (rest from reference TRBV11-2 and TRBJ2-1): EAGVAQSPRYKIIEKRQSVAFWCNPISGHATLYWYQQILGQGPKLLIQFQNNGVVDDSQLPKDRFSAERLKGVDSTLKIQPAKLEDSAVYLCASSLGGAGTYNEQFFGPGTRLTVL.

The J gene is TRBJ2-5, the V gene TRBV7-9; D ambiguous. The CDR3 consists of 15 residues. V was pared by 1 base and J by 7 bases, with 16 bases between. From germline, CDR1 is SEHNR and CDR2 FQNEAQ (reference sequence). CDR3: CASSLEGSGSGTQYF. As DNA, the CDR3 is TGTGCCAGCAGCTTAGAAGGCAGTGGATCAGGGACCCAGTACTTC.

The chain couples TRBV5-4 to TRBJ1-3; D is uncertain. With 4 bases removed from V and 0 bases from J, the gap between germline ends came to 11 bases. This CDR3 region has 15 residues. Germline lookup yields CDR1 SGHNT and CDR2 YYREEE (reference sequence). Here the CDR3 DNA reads TGTGCCAGCAGCGCGGATCTGAGCTCTGGAAACACCATATATTTT. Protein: CASSADLSSGNTIYF.

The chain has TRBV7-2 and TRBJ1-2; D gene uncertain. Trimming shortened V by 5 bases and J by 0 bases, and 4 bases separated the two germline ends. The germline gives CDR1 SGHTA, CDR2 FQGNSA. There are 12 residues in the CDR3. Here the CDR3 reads CASSRANYGYTF. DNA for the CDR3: TGTGCCAGCAGCCGAGCTAACTATGGCTACACCTTC.

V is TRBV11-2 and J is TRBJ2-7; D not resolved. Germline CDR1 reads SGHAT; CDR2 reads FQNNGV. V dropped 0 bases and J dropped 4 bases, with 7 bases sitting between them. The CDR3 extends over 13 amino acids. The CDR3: CASSLDLAYEQYF. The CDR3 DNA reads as TGTGCCAGCAGCTTAGATTTAGCTTACGAGCAGTACTTC.

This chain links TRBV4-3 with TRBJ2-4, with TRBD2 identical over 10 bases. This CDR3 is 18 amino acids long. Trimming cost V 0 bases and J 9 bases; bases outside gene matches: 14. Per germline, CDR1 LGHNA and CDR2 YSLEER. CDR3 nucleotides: TGCGCCAGCAGCCAAGATGTCCTTGGAAGCGGGAGGGTAGGCATTCAGTACTTC. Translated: CASSQDVLGSGRVGIQYF.

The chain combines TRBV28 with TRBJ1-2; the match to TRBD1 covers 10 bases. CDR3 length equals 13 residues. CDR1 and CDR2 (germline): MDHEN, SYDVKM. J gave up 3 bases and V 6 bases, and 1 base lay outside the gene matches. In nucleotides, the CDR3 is TGTGCCAGCAGGACAGGGGGCGACTATGGCTACACCTTC. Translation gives CASRTGGDYGYTF.

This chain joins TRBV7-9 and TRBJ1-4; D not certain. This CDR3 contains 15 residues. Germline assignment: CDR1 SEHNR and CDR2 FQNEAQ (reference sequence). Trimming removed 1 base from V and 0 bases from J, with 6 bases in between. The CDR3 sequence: CASSLDLATNEKLFF. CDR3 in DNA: TGTGCCAGCAGCTTAGATCTCGCAACTAATGAAAAACTGTTTTTT.

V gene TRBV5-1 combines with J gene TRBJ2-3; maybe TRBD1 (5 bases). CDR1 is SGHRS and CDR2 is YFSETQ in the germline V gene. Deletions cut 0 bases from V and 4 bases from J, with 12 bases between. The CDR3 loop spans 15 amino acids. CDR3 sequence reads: CASSLEGKVADTQYF. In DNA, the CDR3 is TGCGCCAGCAGCTTGGAGGGGAAGGTCGCAGATACGCAGTATTTT.

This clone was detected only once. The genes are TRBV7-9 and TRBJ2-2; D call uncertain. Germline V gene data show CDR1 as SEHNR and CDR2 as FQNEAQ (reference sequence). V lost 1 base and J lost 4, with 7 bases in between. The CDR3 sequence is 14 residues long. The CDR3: CASSLVASTGELFF. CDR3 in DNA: TGTGCCAGCAGCTTAGTCGCGAGCACCGGGGAGCTGTTTTTT.

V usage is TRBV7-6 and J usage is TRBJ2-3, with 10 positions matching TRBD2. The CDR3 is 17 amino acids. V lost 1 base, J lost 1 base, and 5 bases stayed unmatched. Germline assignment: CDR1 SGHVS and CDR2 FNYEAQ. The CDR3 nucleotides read TGTGCCAGCAGCTTAGGATTTGGGACTAGCGGCACAGATACGCAGTATTTT. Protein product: CASSLGFGTSGTDTQYF.